This T cell receptor (beta chain) was recorded in a study of blood T cell repertoires in COVID-19. Overall study: COVID-19 samples collected from the United States, Italy and Spain covered acute and convalescent phases. T cells, B-cell-depleted T cells, or PBMCs provided the cDNA or gDNA that served as material.

As originally analysed: Reference gene primer amplification yielded estimated nucleated cell counts. Assay used: immunoSEQ multiplex PCR; TCRdb lists only in-frame clones, some missing. V and J calls and clone size are those listed in that table; D and trimming were worked out from the DNA. This table holds around 130,000 clones, about four fifths found once. J lost 8 bases, V lost 3 bases, and 2 bases had no gene match. There are 12 residues in the CDR3. Germline V lookup: CDR1 SEHNR, CDR2 FQNEAQ (reference sequence). The sequencing sample was made of peripheral blood. This chain uses TRBV7-9 with TRBJ2-7, with 9 nucleotides matching TRBD1. This TCR was sampled from a woman in her twenties or thirties who had recovered from COVID-19. CDR3 nucleotides: TGTGCCAGCAGCTTCGACAGGGGGAAGCAGTACTTC. Its translation: CASSFDRGKQYF.